A selection of T cell receptor beta chains follows, all from one sample in a study of blood T cells in healthy people across ages. From the 5' RACE reads, TCRdb called clonotypes with MiXCR, one entry per CDR3 protein. The table shows over 750,000 distinct CDR3 sequences, with 20% to 25% occurring only once. These records were also assigned to another study, of T cells of mothers and their children.

The material sequenced was blood. Source of these receptors: a boy younger than 18 in good health. CDR3s include the opening cysteine and the closing phenylalanine or tryptophan. D genes are given only for firm matches. Expanded clones are given a class, and other clones once, few, many or no size at all.

j_call clone_size d_call v_call cdr3_nt cdr3_aa
TRBJ1-2 few TRBD1 TRBV4-3 TGCGCCAGCAGCCAAAACAGGGGCCTCACGGGTGGCTACACCTTC CASSQNRGLTGGYTF
TRBJ2-1 few TRBD2 TRBV29-1 TGCAGCGTTGAAGAAATAAGCGGGGGCTCCTACAATGAGCAGTTCTTC CSVEEISGGSYNEQFF
TRBJ2-5 few TRBD1 TRBV24-1 TGTGCCACCAGTGACCGGGACAGGGGGGTCCAAGAGACCCAGTACTTC CATSDRDRGVQETQYF
TRBJ2-1 few NA TRBV2 TGTGCCAGCAGTGAAGCTTCCAAGGCCAATGAGCAGTTCTTC CASSEASKANEQFF
TRBJ2-3 NA TRBD2 TRBV7-3 TGTGCCAGCAGCGCGACTAGCGGAACGCAGTATTTT CASSATSGTQYF
TRBJ2-1 few TRBD2 TRBV18 TGTGCCAGCTCACCCCCGGGACTAGATGCCCATGAGCAGTTCTTC CASSPPGLDAHEQFF
TRBJ1-2 NA NA TRBV20-1 TGCAGTGCTAGACCCGAAGGGGTTTCAGCTAACAATGGCTACACCTTC CSARPEGVSANNGYTF
TRBJ1-6 NA NA TRBV4-3 TGCGCCAGCAGCCAAGTAACAACTTCACCCCTCCACTTT CASSQVTTSPLHF
TRBJ2-5 few NA TRBV29-1 TGCAGCGTTGAAGATCTTTCCGGGAGACAAGAGACCCAGTACTTC CSVEDLSGRQETQYF
TRBJ2-5 NA NA TRBV6-5 TGTGCCAGCAGTTATAGGGCAATGTACCAAGAGACCCAGTACTTC CASSYRAMYQETQYF
TRBJ2-6 few NA TRBV2 TGTGCCAGCTTAGCCCTAGCGAGCTCTGGGGCCAACGTCCTGACTTTC CASLALASSGANVLTF
TRBJ2-3 few NA TRBV20-1 TGCAGTGCCACAAAGACAACCACAGATACGCAGTATTTT CSATKTTTDTQYF
TRBJ2-7 few NA TRBV29-1 TGCAGCGTGCGTGGAGCCGAGCAGTACTTC CSVRGAEQYF
TRBJ2-7 few TRBD1 TRBV29-1 TGCAGCGTAGACACAGGGGGCGCGGAGTCCTACGAGCAGTACTTC CSVDTGGAESYEQYF
TRBJ2-1 many NA TRBV10-3 TGTGCCATCAGTTACGGGACGTCCGAATCCTACAATGAGCAGTTCTTC CAISYGTSESYNEQFF
TRBJ1-2 NA NA TRBV29-1 TGCAGCGTAAGAGCAGTTCATGGCTACACCTTC CSVRAVHGYTF
TRBJ2-4 NA NA TRBV7-2 TGTGCCAGCAGCCGGGAGCGTTTAGCCAAAAACATTCAGTACTTC CASSRERLAKNIQYF
TRBJ2-7 few TRBD1 TRBV10-3 TGTGCCATCGGGGGACAGGGGGCCGTGGACGAGCAGTACTTC CAIGGQGAVDEQYF
TRBJ2-7 NA NA TRBV7-9 TGTGCCAGCAGCCCGTCCCAGCTAGCCTACGAGCAGTACTTC CASSPSQLAYEQYF
TRBJ2-4 few TRBD1 TRBV14 TGTGCCAGCAGCCAACCCACGGACAGGCCAAAACATGTAGCCAAAAACATTCAGTACTTC CASSQPTDRPKHVAKNIQYF
TRBJ2-2 NA NA TRBV7-9 TGTGCCAGCAGCTTAATTTGGCGGAACACCGGGGAGCTGTTTTTT CASSLIWRNTGELFF
TRBJ2-3 NA TRBD2 TRBV28 TGTGCCAGCAGTTTACCAGCGGGAGTGTGGGATACGCAGTATTTT CASSLPAGVWDTQYF
TRBJ2-5 NA NA TRBV20-1 TGCAGTGCTAGAGATCGATGGAGGCCCGAACAAGAGACCCAGTACTTC CSARDRWRPEQETQYF
TRBJ2-5 NA NA TRBV5-1 TGCGCCGGCAGCTTCGCCGATTTGCAGACCCAGTACTTC CAGSFADLQTQYF
TRBJ2-3 few TRBD1 TRBV25-1 TGTGCCAGCAGTGAACACGCAGGGGGAAGCACAGATACGCAGTATTTT CASSEHAGGSTDTQYF
TRBJ2-3 NA NA TRBV7-2 TGTGCCAGCAGCTTATCGGCTAGATGGTTAGGTACGCAGTATTTT CASSLSARWLGTQYF